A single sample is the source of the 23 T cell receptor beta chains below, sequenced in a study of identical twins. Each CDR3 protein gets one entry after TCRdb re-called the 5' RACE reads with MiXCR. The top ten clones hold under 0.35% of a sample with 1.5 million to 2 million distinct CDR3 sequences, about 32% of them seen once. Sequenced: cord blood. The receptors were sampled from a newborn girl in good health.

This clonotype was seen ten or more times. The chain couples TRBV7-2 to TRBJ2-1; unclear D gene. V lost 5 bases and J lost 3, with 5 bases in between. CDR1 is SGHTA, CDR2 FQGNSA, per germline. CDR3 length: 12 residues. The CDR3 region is CASSLYYNEQFF. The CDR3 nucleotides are TGTGCCAGCAGCCTATACTACAATGAGCAGTTCTTC.

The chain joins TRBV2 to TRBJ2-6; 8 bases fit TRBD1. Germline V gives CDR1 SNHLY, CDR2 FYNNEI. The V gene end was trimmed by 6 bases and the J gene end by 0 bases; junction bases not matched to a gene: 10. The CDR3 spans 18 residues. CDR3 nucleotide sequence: TGTGCCAGCAGAGACCCGGGACAGGCCTCCTCTGGGGCCAACGTCCTGACTTTC. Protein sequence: CASRDPGQASSGANVLTF.

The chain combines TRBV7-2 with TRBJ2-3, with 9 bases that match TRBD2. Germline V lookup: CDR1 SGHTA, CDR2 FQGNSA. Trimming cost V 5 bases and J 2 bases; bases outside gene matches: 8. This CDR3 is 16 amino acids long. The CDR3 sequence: CASSELAGLNTDTQYF. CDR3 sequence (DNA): TGTGCCAGCAGCGAGCTAGCGGGGCTTAACACAGATACGCAGTATTTT.

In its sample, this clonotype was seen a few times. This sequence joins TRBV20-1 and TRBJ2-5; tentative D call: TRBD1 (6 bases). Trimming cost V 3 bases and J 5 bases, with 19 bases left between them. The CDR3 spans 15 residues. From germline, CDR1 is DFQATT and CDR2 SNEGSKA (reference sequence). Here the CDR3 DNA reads TGCAGTGCTAGCTCTTGGCAGGGGTTGGGCGAGACCCAGTACTTC. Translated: CSASSWQGLGETQYF.

This CDR3 is CASDSGVGVPYEQYF. As DNA, the CDR3 is TGTGCCAGCGACTCGGGGGTAGGTGTCCCCTACGAGCAGTACTTC. The chain couples TRBV11-2 to TRBJ2-7; D possibly corresponds to TRBD2 (6 bases). This CDR3 spans 15 amino acids. The V gene's germline CDR1 is SGHAT and CDR2 FQNNGV. Trimming shortened V by 8 bases and J by 2 bases, and 19 bases separated the two germline ends.

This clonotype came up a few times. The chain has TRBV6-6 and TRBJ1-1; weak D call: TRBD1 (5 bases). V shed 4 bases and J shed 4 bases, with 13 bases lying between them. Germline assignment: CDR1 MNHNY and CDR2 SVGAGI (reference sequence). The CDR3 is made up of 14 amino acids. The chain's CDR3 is CASSSRGAGTEAFF. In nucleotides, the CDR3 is TGTGCCAGCAGTTCTAGGGGCGCCGGCACTGAAGCTTTCTTT.

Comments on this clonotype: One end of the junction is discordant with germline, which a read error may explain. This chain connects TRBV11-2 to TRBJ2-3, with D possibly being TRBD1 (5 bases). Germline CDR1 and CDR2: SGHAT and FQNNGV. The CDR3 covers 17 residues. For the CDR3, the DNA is TGTGCCAGCAGCTTTTTTTCGGCGTTCAGGGCCACAGATGCGCAGTATTTT. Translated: CASSFFSAFRATDAQYF. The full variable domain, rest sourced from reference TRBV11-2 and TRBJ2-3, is EAGVAQSPRYKIIEKRQSVAFWCNPISGHATLYWYQQILGQGPKLLIQFQNNGVVDDSQLPKDRFSAERLKGVDSTLKIQPAKLEDSAVYLCASSFFSAFRATDAQYFGPGTRLTVL.

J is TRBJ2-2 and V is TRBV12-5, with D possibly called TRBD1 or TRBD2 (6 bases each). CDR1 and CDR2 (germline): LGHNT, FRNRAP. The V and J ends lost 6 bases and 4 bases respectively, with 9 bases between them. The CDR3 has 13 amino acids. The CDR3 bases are TGTGCTAGTGGAGGGGGGTCCACCGGGGAGCTGTTTTTT. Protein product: CASGGGSTGELFF.

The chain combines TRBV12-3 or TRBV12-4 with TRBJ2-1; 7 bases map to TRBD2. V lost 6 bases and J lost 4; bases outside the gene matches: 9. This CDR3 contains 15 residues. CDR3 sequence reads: CASRPRGVGYNEQFF. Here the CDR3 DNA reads TGTGCCAGCAGACCACGGGGGGTGGGTTACAATGAGCAGTTCTTC.

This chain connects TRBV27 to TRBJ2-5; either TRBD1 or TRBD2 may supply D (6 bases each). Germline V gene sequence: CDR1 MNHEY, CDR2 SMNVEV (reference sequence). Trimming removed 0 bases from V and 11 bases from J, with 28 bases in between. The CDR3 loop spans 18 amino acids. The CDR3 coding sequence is TGTGCCAGCAGTTTATCCAGGGGACTCCTGAGCTCCTACAATGAGCAGTACTTC. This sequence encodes CASSLSRGLLSSYNEQYF.

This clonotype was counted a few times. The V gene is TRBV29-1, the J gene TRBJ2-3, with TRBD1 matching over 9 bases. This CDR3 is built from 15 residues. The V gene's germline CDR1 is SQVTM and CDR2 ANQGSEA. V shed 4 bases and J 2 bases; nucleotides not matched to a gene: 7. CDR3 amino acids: CSVVDRGPATDTQYF. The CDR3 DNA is TGCAGCGTTGTGGACAGGGGCCCTGCCACAGATACGCAGTATTTT.

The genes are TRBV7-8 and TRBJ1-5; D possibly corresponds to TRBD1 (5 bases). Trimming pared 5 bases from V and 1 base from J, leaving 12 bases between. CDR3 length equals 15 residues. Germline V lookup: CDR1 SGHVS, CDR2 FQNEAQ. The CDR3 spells CASSRDGGSNQPQHF. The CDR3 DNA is TGTGCCAGCAGCCGCGATGGGGGAAGCAATCAGCCCCAGCATTTT. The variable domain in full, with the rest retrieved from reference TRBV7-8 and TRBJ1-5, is GAGVSQSPRYKVAKRGQDVALRCDPISGHVSLFWYQQALGQGPEFLTYFQNEAQLDKSGLPSDRFFAERPEGSVSTLKIQRTQQEDSAVYLCASSRDGGSNQPQHFGDGTRLSIL.

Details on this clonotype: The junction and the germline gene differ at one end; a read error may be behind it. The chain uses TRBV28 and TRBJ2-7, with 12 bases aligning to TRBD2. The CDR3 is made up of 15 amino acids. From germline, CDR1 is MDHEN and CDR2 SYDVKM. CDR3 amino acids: CAGSQRLAGAYEQYF. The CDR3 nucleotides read TGTGCCGGCAGTCAGAGACTAGCGGGAGCCTACGAGCAGTACTTC.

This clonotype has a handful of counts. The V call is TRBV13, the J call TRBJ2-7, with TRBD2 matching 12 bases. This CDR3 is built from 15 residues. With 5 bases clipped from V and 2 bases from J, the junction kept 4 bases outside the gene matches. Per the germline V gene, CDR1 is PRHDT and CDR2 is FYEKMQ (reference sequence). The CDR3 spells CASSDGLAGTYEQYF. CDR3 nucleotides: TGTGCCAGCAGCGATGGACTAGCGGGGACCTACGAGCAGTACTTC.

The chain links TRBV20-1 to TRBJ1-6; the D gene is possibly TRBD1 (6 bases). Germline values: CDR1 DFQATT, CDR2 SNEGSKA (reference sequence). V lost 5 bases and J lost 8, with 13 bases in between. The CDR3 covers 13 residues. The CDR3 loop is CSAHRVGDSPLHF. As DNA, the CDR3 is TGCAGTGCTCACAGGGTCGGAGATTCACCCCTCCACTTT.

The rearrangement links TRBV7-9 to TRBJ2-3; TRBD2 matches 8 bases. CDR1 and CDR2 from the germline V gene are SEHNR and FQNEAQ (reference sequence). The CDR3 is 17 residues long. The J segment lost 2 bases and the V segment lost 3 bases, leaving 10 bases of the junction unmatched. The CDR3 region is CASSLATSEFFTDTQYF. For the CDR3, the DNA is TGTGCCAGCAGCTTGGCGACTAGCGAGTTCTTCACAGATACGCAGTATTTT.

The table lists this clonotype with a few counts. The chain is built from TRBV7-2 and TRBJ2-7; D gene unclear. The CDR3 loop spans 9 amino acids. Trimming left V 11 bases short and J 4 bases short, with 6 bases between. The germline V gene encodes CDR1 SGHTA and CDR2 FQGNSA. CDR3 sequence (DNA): TGTGCCTCCGAGTACGAGCAGTACTTC. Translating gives CASEYEQYF.

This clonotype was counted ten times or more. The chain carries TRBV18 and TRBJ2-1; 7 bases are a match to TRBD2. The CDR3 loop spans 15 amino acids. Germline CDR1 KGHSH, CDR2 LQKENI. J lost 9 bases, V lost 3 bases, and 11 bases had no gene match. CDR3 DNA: TGTGCCAGCTCACCGGCACTAGCGTGGATTGGTGAGCAGTTCTTC. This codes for CASSPALAWIGEQFF.

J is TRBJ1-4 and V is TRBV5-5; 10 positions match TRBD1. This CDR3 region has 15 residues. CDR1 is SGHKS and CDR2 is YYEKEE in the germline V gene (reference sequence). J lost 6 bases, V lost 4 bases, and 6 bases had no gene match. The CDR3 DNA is TGTGCCAGCAGCGACCCGGGACAGGGGCATGAAAAACTGTTTTTT. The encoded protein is CASSDPGQGHEKLFF.

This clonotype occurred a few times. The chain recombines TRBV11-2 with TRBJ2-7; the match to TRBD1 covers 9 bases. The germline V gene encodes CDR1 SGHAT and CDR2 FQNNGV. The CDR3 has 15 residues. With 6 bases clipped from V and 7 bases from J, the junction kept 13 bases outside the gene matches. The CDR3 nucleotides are TGTGCCAGCAGGCCACAGGGGGCTTTTTACAATGAGCAGTACTTC. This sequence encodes CASRPQGAFYNEQYF.

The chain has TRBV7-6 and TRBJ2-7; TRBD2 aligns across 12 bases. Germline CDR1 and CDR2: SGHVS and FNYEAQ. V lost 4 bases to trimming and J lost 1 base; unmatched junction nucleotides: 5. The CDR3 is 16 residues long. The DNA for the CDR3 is TGTGCCAGCAGCTCCATGACTAGCGGGAGATCCTACGAGCAGTACTTC. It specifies CASSSMTSGRSYEQYF.

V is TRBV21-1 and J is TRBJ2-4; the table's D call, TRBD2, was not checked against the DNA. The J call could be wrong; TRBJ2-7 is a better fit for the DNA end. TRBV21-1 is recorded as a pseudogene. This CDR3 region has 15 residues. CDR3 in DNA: TGTGCCAGCGGCAAATCTGCCAGGTCCTCCTACGAGCAGTACTTC. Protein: CASGKSARSSYEQYF.

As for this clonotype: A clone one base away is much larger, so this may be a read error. CDR3 DNA sequence: TGTGCCAGCAGCGGGACAGGGTGCCAGCCCCAGCATTTT. Translated, it gives CASSGTGCQPQHF. The V gene is TRBV12-3 or TRBV12-4, the J gene TRBJ1-5; 9 positions agree with TRBD1. This CDR3 comprises 13 residues. J was trimmed by 7 bases and V by 6 bases; bases with no gene match: 4.